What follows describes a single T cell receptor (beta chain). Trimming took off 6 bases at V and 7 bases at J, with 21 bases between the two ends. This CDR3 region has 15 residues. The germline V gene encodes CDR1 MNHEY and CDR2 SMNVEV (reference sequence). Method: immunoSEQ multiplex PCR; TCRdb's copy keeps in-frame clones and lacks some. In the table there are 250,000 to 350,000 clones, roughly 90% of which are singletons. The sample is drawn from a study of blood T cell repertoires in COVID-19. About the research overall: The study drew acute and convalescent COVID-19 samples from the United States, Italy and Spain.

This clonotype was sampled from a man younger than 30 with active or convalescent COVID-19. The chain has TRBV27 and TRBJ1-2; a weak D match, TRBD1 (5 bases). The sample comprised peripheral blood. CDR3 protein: CASRARGAEWGGYTF. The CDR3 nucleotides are TGTGCCAGCAGAGCACGTGGGGCCGAATGGGGTGGCTACACCTTC.